This is a list of T cell receptor beta chains from one sample in a study of cytomegalovirus exposure and HLA in healthy donors. Repertoires were generated with immunoSEQ multiplex PCR, while TCRdb's copy carries only in-frame clones and drops some. The data contain 95,000 to 110,000 clones, roughly 78% of them singletons. The sequenced sample consisted of PBMCs. These receptors came from a woman between 40 and 55 years old in good health and CMV-seronegative. The CDR3 runs from the conserved cysteine through the conserved F or W. A D gene is named only where the DNA matches it firmly. Expanded clones get a size class; other rows say once, few or many, or leave the size out.

clone_size j_call d_call v_call cdr3_nt cdr3_aa
- TRBJ2-2 TRBD2 TRBV25-1 TGTGCCAGCAGTGATGTAGCGGGATCCACCGGGGAGCTGTTTTTT CASSDVAGSTGELFF
- TRBJ1-4 TRBD1 TRBV7-2 TGTGCCAGCAGCTTAGCTGGGACAGGAAATGAAAAACTGTTTTTT CASSLAGTGNEKLFF
- TRBJ2-1 TRBD2 TRBV7-6 TGTGCCAGCAGCCGTAGCGGGGAGCACTACAATGAGCAGTTCTTC CASSRSGEHYNEQFF
- TRBJ2-2 - TRBV5-1 TGCGCCAGCAGCTTGGATACTGGGGCTAGCGGGGAGCTGTTTTTT CASSLDTGASGELFF
- TRBJ2-1 - TRBV5-6 TGTGCCAGCAGCGGGGCAGATTCCTACAATGAGCAGTTCTTC CASSGADSYNEQFF
- TRBJ2-7 TRBD1 TRBV27 TGTGCCAGCAGCTCCTTGGTTTGGGGACAGGGAAACGAGCAGTACTTC CASSSLVWGQGNEQYF
few TRBJ2-2 TRBD1 TRBV7-8 TGTGCCACCCCCTCGGGACAGTTAAACACCGGGGAGCTGTTTTTT CATPSGQLNTGELFF
- TRBJ2-3 TRBD2 TRBV19 TGTGCCAGTAGTATCGACGGTAGCGGGAGCACAGATACGCAGTATTTT CASSIDGSGSTDTQYF
few TRBJ2-2 - TRBV7-9 TGTGCCACTGACAGTGCTCGCGGGGAGCTGTTTTTT CATDSARGELFF
- TRBJ2-1 TRBD1 TRBV7-9 TGTGCCAGCAGCCAACTAGGGACAGGGGGAAATGAGCAGTTCTTC CASSQLGTGGNEQFF
- TRBJ2-3 TRBD2 TRBV29-1 TGCAGCGTTGAACTAGCGGGAGCTGGAGATACGCAGTATTTT CSVELAGAGDTQYF
- TRBJ2-1 TRBD2 TRBV9 TGTGCCAGCAGCAGAATGCGGGAGTCTGTTAATGAGCAGTTCTTC CASSRMRESVNEQFF
- TRBJ1-2 - TRBV29-1 TGCAGCGTTGCCGCCACGCGCTATGGCTACACCTTC CSVAATRYGYTF
- TRBJ2-7 TRBD1 TRBV11-2 TGTGCCAGCAGCTTCGGACAGGGCCCCAGCTACGAGCAGTACTTC CASSFGQGPSYEQYF
- TRBJ2-7 TRBD1 TRBV19 TGTGCCAGTAGTATAGGCCGGACAGGGCTGAACGAGCAGTACTTC CASSIGRTGLNEQYF
once TRBJ1-1 TRBD1 TRBV5-4 TGTGCCAGCAGCAACCGGGACAGGGGTAATGGGGACACTGAAGCTTTCTTT CASSNRDRGNGDTEAFF
- TRBJ1-2 TRBD1 TRBV13 TGTGCCAGCAGCCCCCTGGACAGGGAAATAGGGTATGGCTACACCTTC CASSPLDREIGYGYTF
few TRBJ2-5 - TRBV28 TGTGCCAGCAGTTTAGGGCTGTGGGAGACCCAGTACTTC CASSLGLWETQYF
- TRBJ1-2 - TRBV2 TGTGCCATCGGGGGAGGCTCCTATGGCTACACCTTC CAIGGGSYGYTF
few TRBJ2-7 - TRBV9 TGTGCCAGCAGCCGACTAGGGACCAGCTACGAGCAGTACTTC CASSRLGTSYEQYF
- TRBJ2-7 TRBD2 TRBV4-1 TGCGCCAGCAGCCAAGAGACTAGCGGGAGCTACGAGCAGTACTTC CASSQETSGSYEQYF
- TRBJ1-6 - TRBV27 TGTGCCAGCAGTTGGGGGGGGAAGGATTCACCCCTCCACTTT CASSWGGKDSPLHF
- TRBJ2-7 TRBD1 TRBV7-9 TGTGCCAGCAGCTCGGAGTGGGGACAGGGGAAAATGGAGCAGTACTTC CASSSEWGQGKMEQYF
once TRBJ2-6 - TRBV5-4 TGTGCCAGCAGTCCGTGGGGGGCTGGGGCCAACGTCCTGACTTTC CASSPWGAGANVLTF
- TRBJ1-5 TRBD1 TRBV5-8 TGTGCCAGCAGCCCGTATGGACAGGGGATTCAGCCCCAGCATTTT CASSPYGQGIQPQHF
- TRBJ2-7 TRBD1 TRBV7-2 TGTGCCAGCAGCCCGAGACAGGGTTGGATCGAGCAGTACTTC CASSPRQGWIEQYF
- TRBJ1-1 - TRBV11-2 TGTGCCAGCAGCTTTTCGGGACACGAAGCTTTCTTT CASSFSGHEAFF
- TRBJ2-2 TRBD1 TRBV7-9 TGTGCCAGCAGCTTCCTGCCGGGACAGACTCACACCGGGGAGCTGTTTTTT CASSFLPGQTHTGELFF
- TRBJ2-3 - TRBV10-3 TGTGCCATCAGTGAGTCAAGCACGTTGGATACGCAGTATTTT CAISESSTLDTQYF
- TRBJ1-5 TRBD1 TRBV5-6 TGTGCCAGCAGCTTGGGGCCAACAGGGGGGACTCAGCCCCAGCATTTT CASSLGPTGGTQPQHF
- TRBJ2-5 TRBD2 TRBV7-9 TGTTCCAGCAGTTCGGGGGGGTTGAAGGGTGAATGGACCCAGTACTTC CSSSSGGLKGEWTQYF
- TRBJ1-6 TRBD1 TRBV23-1 TGCGCCAGCAGTCTAAGGGGGACAGGGATGTTTAATTCACCCCTCCACTTT CASSLRGTGMFNSPLHF
few TRBJ2-2 TRBD2 TRBV27 TGTGCCAGCCGGCCCCTAGCGGGAGGCACCGGGGAGCTGTTTTTT CASRPLAGGTGELFF
- TRBJ2-1 TRBD2 TRBV5-6 TGTGCCAGCAGACGGACTAGCGGGAGATATGAGCAGTTCTTC CASRRTSGRYEQFF
- TRBJ2-1 TRBD1 TRBV4-3 TGCGCCAGCAGCCAGTCCGGCAGGGGGCGGATCGATGAGCAGTTCTTC CASSQSGRGRIDEQFF
- TRBJ2-5 TRBD1 TRBV19 TGTGCCAGTAGTCTCCGGACAGGGCAAGAGACCCAGTACTTC CASSLRTGQETQYF
- TRBJ2-1 TRBD1 TRBV6-5 TGTGCCAGCAGTTACCGAGACAGGGGATCTTATGAGCAGTTCTTC CASSYRDRGSYEQFF
few TRBJ1-2 TRBD1 TRBV4-1 TGCGCCAGCAGCCACCGAAGTGGGACAGGAAGAAACTATGGCTACACCTTC CASSHRSGTGRNYGYTF
- TRBJ1-1 TRBD1 TRBV18 TGTGCCAGCTCACCCGTACAGGGGTCTGAAGCTTTCTTT CASSPVQGSEAFF
- TRBJ2-1 - TRBV9 TGTGCCAGCAGCGCTCAGAGGGGGTACAATGAGCAGTTCTTC CASSAQRGYNEQFF
- TRBJ2-5 - TRBV7-2 TGTGCCAGCAGCCCCGGGGGGCCGAGGGAGACCCAGTACTTC CASSPGGPRETQYF
- TRBJ1-5 - TRBV28 TGTGCCAGCAGTTCTCCCGGGGGGTATAATCAGCCCCAGCATTTT CASSSPGGYNQPQHF
few TRBJ1-2 - TRBV7-2 TGTGCCAGCAGCCCAAATGCCCGGGGTGGCTACACCTTC CASSPNARGGYTF
- TRBJ1-1 - TRBV7-2 TGTGCCAGCAGCTCGTACCAGGGTGAAGCTTTCTTT CASSSYQGEAFF
- TRBJ2-7 - TRBV21-1 TGTGCCAGCAGCAAAGTACCTACAGGGAAAGGGAACGAGCAGTACTTC CASSKVPTGKGNEQYF
- TRBJ2-7 TRBD2 TRBV6-4 TGTGCCAGGGCCCCGGGACTAGCGGAACCCTACGAGCAGTACTTC CARAPGLAEPYEQYF
- TRBJ2-2 - TRBV19 TGTGCCAGTAGTATAGGCCTCCCGACAGTTCCTTGGCAAGAGCTGTTTTTT CASSIGLPTVPWQELFF
- TRBJ2-5 - TRBV2 TGTGCCAGCAGTGAAGACAGGTCCGCCCAAGAGACCCAGTACTTC CASSEDRSAQETQYF
once TRBJ2-1 TRBD2 TRBV4-2 TGTGCCAGCAGCCAAGGGACTAGCGGGAGGGAAAGGGGTGAGCAGTTCTTC CASSQGTSGRERGEQFF
- TRBJ2-7 - TRBV11-3 TGTGCCAGCAGCTTTATGACAGGCCTCGAGCAGTACTTC CASSFMTGLEQYF
- TRBJ2-3 - TRBV9 TGTGCCAGCAGCGTAGACACGGGGGTACGCGGCACAGATACGCAGTATTTT CASSVDTGVRGTDTQYF